Described below is a single T cell receptor beta chain sequence and its context. As yet, its antigen is unknown. The data were obtained in a study of OX40 agonist ivuxolimab in advanced cancers. Overall study findings and caveats: Low normalized T-cell clonal expansion was also seen in some nonresponders.

The V end was cut by 6 bases, the J end by 2 bases, with 13 bases between. The CDR3 extends over 14 amino acids. Germline assignment: CDR1 ENHRY and CDR2 SYGVKD. Anyone with autoimmune disease history or systemic immunosuppression was excluded. Sampling times: baseline, cycle 4 day 1, cycle 7 day 1. The table came from immunoSEQ multiplex PCR; TCRdb's copy has only in-frame clones and leaves some out. Among about 86,000 clones listed, around 88% were seen once. The sample in question was CD4+ or CD8+ T cells sorted from blood, obtained in a trial of the OX40 agonist ivuxolimab. The rearrangement links TRBV10-3 to TRBJ2-5, with a possible D match to TRBD1 (6 bases). The origin of this receptor is an adult with an advanced solid tumor such as melanoma, head and neck, liver or kidney cancer. For the CDR3, the DNA is TGTGCCATCAGCCCGGGACACATACAAGAGACCCAGTACTTC. The encoded protein is CAISPGHIQETQYF.